Listed here are 22 T cell receptor beta chains from one sample, sequenced in a study of blood T cells in healthy people across ages (dated by TCRdb to the mid-2010s). Receptor amplification or capture employed 5' RACE. The second PCR ran for about 7 to 11 cycles and used a J-beta primer mix along with a sample-barcoded 5' primer. In TCRdb, the public reads were trimmed at Q25 with fastp and aligned with MiXCR, with productive beta chains retained. Each record represents a unique CDR3 protein, reported with the most common genes and DNA among its rows. This sample holds around 2 million distinct CDR3 sequences; roughly two fifths were observed only once. The top ten clones comprise approximately 22% of the sample. Input material: blood. The origin of the receptors is a human donor in good health.

The chain links TRBV10-3 to TRBJ2-5, with TRBD1 as a possible D gene (6 bases). The CDR3 runs to 13 residues. Trimming pared 3 bases from V and 5 bases from J, leaving 10 bases between. Germline CDR1 reads ENHRY; CDR2 reads SYGVKD. The CDR3 spells CAISDPGDETQYF. Here the CDR3 DNA reads TGTGCCATCAGTGACCCAGGGGACGAGACCCAGTACTTC.

This rearrangement joins TRBV5-5 to TRBJ1-1; TRBD1 is a possible D gene (5 bases). Per germline, CDR1 SGHKS and CDR2 YYEKEE (reference sequence). Between the trimmed V and J ends, which lost 3 bases and 7 bases, there was a span of 13 bases. CDR3 length: 13 residues. Written as DNA, the CDR3 is TGTGCCAGCAGCTCCCTTCGACAGATTGAAGCTTTCTTT. Translation gives CASSSLRQIEAFF. Full variable domain (rest looked up from reference TRBV5-5 and TRBJ1-1): DAGVTQSPTHLIKTRGQQVTLRCSPISGHKSVSWYQQVLGQGPQFIFQYYEKEERGRGNFPDRFSARQFPNYSSELNVNALLLGDSALYLCASSSLRQIEAFFGQGTRLTVV.

The chain couples TRBV6-1 to TRBJ2-3, with 13 bases lining up with TRBD2. The CDR3 extends over 16 amino acids. Trimming at V came to 9 bases and at J to 2 bases, leaving 8 bases not matched to a gene. Looked up from germline, CDR1 is MNHNS and CDR2 is SASEGT. Written as DNA, the CDR3 is TGTGCCAGTATGGGACTAGCGGGGAGCATCACAGATACGCAGTATTTT. Its protein product is CASMGLAGSITDTQYF.

The chain uses TRBV11-2 and TRBJ2-1; TRBD2 might be the D (5 bases). Germline CDR1 is SGHAT and CDR2 is FQNNGV. V gave up 5 bases and J gave up 0 bases, with 14 bases separating them. This CDR3 is 16 amino acids long. CDR3: CASSVGLRSSYNEQFF. CDR3 nucleotide sequence: TGTGCCAGCAGCGTCGGACTCCGAAGCTCCTACAATGAGCAGTTCTTC.

The chain joins TRBV3-1 to TRBJ2-1; a possible D gene is TRBD1 (6 bases). The V gene's germline CDR1 is LGHDT and CDR2 YNNKEL (reference sequence). The CDR3 covers 17 residues. With 0 bases removed from V and 0 bases from J, the gap between germline ends came to 12 bases. The DNA of the CDR3 is TGTGCCAGCAGCCAAGATCTCCCAGGGGCCTCCTACAATGAGCAGTTCTTC. Protein: CASSQDLPGASYNEQFF.

This clonotype was seen more than once but under ten times. The junction differs from germline at one of its ends, possibly a read error. The rearrangement joins TRBV7-6 to TRBJ1-5; 10 bases align to TRBD1. Germline V gene sequence: CDR1 SGHVS, CDR2 FNYEAQ. This CDR3 has 17 amino acids. Here the CDR3 DNA reads TGTGCCAGCAGTTTAGCGCCTGGGACAGGGGAGGGACAGCCCCAGCATTTT. This encodes CASSLAPGTGEGQPQHF.

The rearrangement uses TRBV28 and TRBJ2-7; 8 nucleotides align to TRBD1. The trim removed 2 bases at V and 8 bases at J, leaving 17 bases unmatched. Germline V gene sequence: CDR1 MDHEN, CDR2 SYDVKM. The CDR3 loop spans 17 amino acids. DNA of the CDR3: TGTGCCAGCAGTTTACCCTCCGGCAGGGGGCTTCGCATGCAGCAGTACTTC. Translating gives CASSLPSGRGLRMQQYF.

This clonotype has ten or more counts. The junction departs from the called germline gene at one end, perhaps through a read error. This chain joins TRBV4-2 and TRBJ2-1; 8 bases line up with TRBD2. The CDR3 extends over 13 amino acids. Germline values: CDR1 LGHNA, CDR2 YNFKEQ. The CDR3 nucleotides read TGCGCCAGCAGCCAAGATCGGGGGGGCGAGCAGTTCTTC. Translation: CASSQDRGGEQFF.

This rearrangement joins TRBV29-1 to TRBJ2-2; D is possibly TRBD1 (6 bases). Deletions cut 4 bases from V and 6 bases from J, with 15 bases between. The CDR3 consists of 14 residues. CDR1 is SQVTM and CDR2 is ANQGSEA in the germline V gene. CDR3 residues: CSVVRGNSAGELFF. In nucleotides, the CDR3 is TGCAGCGTTGTCAGGGGAAATTCTGCCGGGGAGCTGTTTTTT.

Worth noting for this clonotype: This may be a read error, as it is one base from a much larger clone. The chain carries TRBV2 and TRBJ1-1; 8 bases are a match to TRBD1. Germline trimming cut 4 bases from V and 3 bases from J; bases unmatched to any gene: 1. The CDR3 is made up of 13 amino acids. The germline gives CDR1 SNHLY, CDR2 FYNNEI. As DNA, the CDR3 is TGTGCCAGCAGTGGACAGGGGCACACTGAAGCTTTCTTT. It specifies CASSGQGHTEAFF.

This clonotype has just a few counts. The chain is built from TRBV7-8 and TRBJ1-5; D perhaps matches TRBD1 (5 bases). The CDR3 is made up of 16 amino acids. V was trimmed by 1 base and J by 0 bases, leaving 10 bases between them. From germline, CDR1 is SGHVS and CDR2 FQNEAQ. CDR3 amino acids: CASSLEQDHSNQPQHF. For the CDR3, the DNA is TGTGCCAGCAGCTTAGAACAGGACCATAGCAATCAGCCCCAGCATTTT.

The rearrangement joins TRBV9 to TRBJ2-3, with D unclear. The germline V and J ends were trimmed by 1 base and 5 bases, with 8 bases remaining between them. The CDR3 extends over 13 amino acids. Germline assignment: CDR1 SGDLS and CDR2 YYNGEE. The CDR3 DNA is TGTGCCAGCAGCGTAAGGGTGGAAGATACGCAGTATTTT. Translation gives CASSVRVEDTQYF.

The chain combines TRBV28 with TRBJ1-5; D is undetermined. This CDR3 is built from 13 residues. Germline CDR1 reads MDHEN; CDR2 reads SYDVKM. Deletions cut 7 bases from V and 1 base from J, with 8 bases between. DNA of the CDR3: TGTGCCAGCACCGGGGAAAGCAATCAGCCCCAGCATTTT. Amino acids: CASTGESNQPQHF. Supplemented by reference TRBV28 and TRBJ1-5, the full variable domain reads DVKVTQSSRYLVKRTGEKVFLECVQDMDHENMFWYRQDPGLGLRLIYFSYDVKMKEKGDIPEGYSVSREKKERFSLILESASTNQTSMYLCASTGESNQPQHFGDGTRLSIL.

This clonotype has more than one count but fewer than ten. V and J are TRBV7-3 and TRBJ1-1; 7 bases are shared with TRBD1. The CDR3 runs 13 residues. Trimming at V came to 8 bases and at J to 1 base, leaving 4 bases not matched to a gene. Per the germline V gene, CDR1 is SGHTA and CDR2 is FQGTGA. The CDR3 DNA reads TGTGCCAGCCGAGGACAGGAGAACACTGAAGCTTTCTTT. Translated, it gives CASRGQENTEAFF. Full variable domain (outside the CDR3, taken from reference TRBV7-3 and TRBJ1-1): GAGVSQTPSNKVTEKGKYVELRCDPISGHTALYWYRQSLGQGPEFLIYFQGTGAADDSGLPNDRFFAVRPEGSVSTLKIQRTERGDSAVYLCASRGQENTEAFFGQGTRLTVV.

This clonotype was found a few times. V usage is TRBV5-1 and J usage is TRBJ2-7, with TRBD1 identical over 10 bases. This CDR3 is built from 16 residues. Germline trimming cut 0 bases from V and 4 bases from J; bases unmatched to any gene: 7. Per germline, CDR1 SGHRS and CDR2 YFSETQ. The CDR3 DNA reads as TGCGCCAGCAGCTTGGAGCCGGGACAGGGGTTTTACGAGCAGTACTTC. Amino acids: CASSLEPGQGFYEQYF.

The chain combines TRBV18 with TRBJ2-5; 8 bases line up with TRBD2. The J call is uncertain, as TRBJ2-7 better fits the DNA end. Germline V CDR1 and CDR2: KGHSH, LQKENI. The CDR3 has 16 amino acids. CDR3: CASSPPSGSGDREQYF. CDR3 DNA sequence: TGTGCCAGCTCACCACCGTCTGGTAGCGGGGATCGCGAGCAGTACTTC.

The chain links TRBV9 to TRBJ1-2; D is undetermined. The CDR3 has 15 amino acids. Deletions cut 3 bases from V and 2 bases from J, with 14 bases between. The germline V gene encodes CDR1 SGDLS and CDR2 YYNGEE. CDR3 DNA: TGTGCCAGCAGCGCTCAAGGCGAGGGAAACTATGGCTACACCTTC. Translated: CASSAQGEGNYGYTF.

This clonotype has only a few counts. The rearrangement links TRBV29-1 to TRBJ2-5; maybe TRBD1 (6 bases). The J call may be wrong; the DNA end is better matched by TRBJ2-7. In germline, CDR1 is SQVTM, CDR2 ANQGSEA. This CDR3 contains 13 residues. The CDR3 here is CSVVRGTGDEQYF. CDR3 sequence (DNA): TGCAGCGTGGTAAGGGGGACGGGTGACGAGCAGTACTTC.

The rearrangement links TRBV20-1 to TRBJ2-3, with 7 bases identical to TRBD2. The CDR3 contains 15 residues. Germline V lookup: CDR1 DFQATT, CDR2 SNEGSKA (reference sequence). The trim removed 1 base at V and 8 bases at J, leaving 12 bases unmatched. The CDR3 spells CSARVAAGSLSTQYF. The CDR3, as DNA: TGCAGTGCTAGAGTTGCAGCGGGGTCCTTGAGTACGCAGTATTTT.

This clonotype was seen a few times. The chain is built from TRBV10-3 and TRBJ2-7, with D maybe TRBD2 (5 bases). This CDR3 is 12 amino acids long. Germline CDR1 ENHRY, CDR2 SYGVKD. Deletions cut 10 bases from V and 2 bases from J, with 12 bases between. The CDR3 DNA reads TGTGCCACTCGGGATACCCCCTACGAGCAGTACTTC. Translated: CATRDTPYEQYF.

J is TRBJ2-7 and V is TRBV7-8; 9 positions match TRBD1. This CDR3 region has 13 residues. Germline V gene lookup returns CDR1 SGHVS and CDR2 FQNEAQ. Losses at the gene ends were 8 bases for V and 3 bases for J; bases not matched to a gene: 5. The CDR3 region is CASGRQGGYEQYF. The CDR3 nucleotides read TGTGCCAGCGGACGACAGGGGGGCTACGAGCAGTACTTC.

The genes are TRBV6-4 and TRBJ2-1; TRBD2 matches 8 bases. Unmatched junction bases numbered 8, after V lost 4 bases and J lost 9 bases. CDR1 and CDR2 (germline): MRHNA, SNTAGT. This CDR3 is 14 amino acids long. The CDR3 is CASSGTTSGGEQFF. CDR3 DNA sequence: TGTGCCAGCAGTGGGACTACTAGCGGTGGTGAGCAGTTCTTC.